The 20 T cell receptor beta chains given below trace back to one sample, sequenced in a study of blood T cells in healthy people across ages. A sample-barcoded 5' primer and a J-beta primer mix were used in a second PCR of about 6 to 11 cycles. TCRdb ran MiXCR on the 5' RACE reads and lists one entry per CDR3 protein. The sample carries some 1.5 million distinct CDR3 sequences, under 30% recorded once. Sequencing input: blood. These receptors came from a woman in her 30s in good health.

In this sample, this clonotype turned up many times. The CDR3 protein is CSGPLRGAGEQYF. CDR3 coding DNA: TGCAGCGGGCCCCTTAGGGGGGCAGGGGAGCAGTACTTC. The chain links TRBV29-1 to TRBJ2-5; D possibly matches TRBD1 or TRBD2 (6 bases each). The CDR3 extends over 13 amino acids. V was trimmed by 7 bases and J by 11 bases, leaving 23 bases between them. Germline assignment: CDR1 SQVTM and CDR2 ANQGSEA.

The chain links TRBV7-6 to TRBJ2-1, with 8 bases identical to TRBD2. Germline values: CDR1 SGHVS, CDR2 FNYEAQ. This CDR3 has 16 amino acids. The ends lost 2 bases at V and 6 bases at J; junction bases unmatched: 9. The CDR3 region is CASSLLGLGPRNEQFF. The CDR3, as DNA: TGTGCCAGCAGCTTATTGGGACTAGGGCCCCGCAATGAGCAGTTCTTC.

With respect to this clonotype: One junction end disagrees with the germline gene, perhaps due to a read error. The chain has TRBV7-2 and TRBJ2-3, with 11 bases aligning to TRBD2. CDR3 size: 18 residues. Germline CDR1 reads SGHTA; CDR2 reads FQGNSA. The CDR3 sequence: CAGSLGASGRTFTDTQYF. The CDR3 DNA reads as TGTGCCGGCAGCTTAGGGGCTAGCGGGAGGACATTCACAGATACGCAGTATTTT.

At least ten counts were recorded for this clonotype. The rearrangement links TRBV28 to TRBJ2-5; 7 bases line up with TRBD2. This CDR3 is 15 amino acids long. From germline, CDR1 is MDHEN and CDR2 SYDVKM. Trimming removed 10 bases from V and 5 bases from J; junction bases left unmatched: 16. In nucleotides, the CDR3 is TGTGCCACCTCCCCTTTGGTGGGGGGGGATGAGACCCAGTACTTC. This gives the protein CATSPLVGGDETQYF.

The rearrangement links TRBV28 to TRBJ1-2, with 8 bases fitting TRBD1. Germline CDR1 MDHEN, CDR2 SYDVKM. With V trimmed by 2 bases and J by 4 bases, 6 bases remained unmatched. The CDR3 has 15 amino acids. CDR3 sequence: CASSLLPGGGYGYTF. Written as DNA, the CDR3 is TGTGCCAGCAGTTTACTCCCAGGGGGCGGCTATGGCTACACCTTC.

This clonotype was found many times. The chain links TRBV6-5 to TRBJ1-4; D may be TRBD1 (6 bases). Trimming shortened V by 2 bases and J by 0 bases, and 7 bases separated the two germline ends. The germline V gene encodes CDR1 MNHEY and CDR2 SVGAGI. The CDR3 has 15 residues. The CDR3 loop is CASSYKGATNEKLFF. CDR3 sequence (DNA): TGTGCCAGCAGTTACAAGGGGGCAACTAATGAAAAACTGTTTTTT.

At least ten counts were recorded for this clonotype. This sequence joins TRBV27 and TRBJ2-7, with D perhaps TRBD1 or TRBD2 (7 bases each). V lost 5 bases and J 5 bases, leaving 19 bases between the germline ends. This CDR3 contains 15 residues. Per germline, CDR1 MNHEY and CDR2 SMNVEV (reference sequence). CDR3 in amino acids: CASSPHPRGGNEQYF. The DNA for the CDR3 is TGTGCCAGCAGTCCTCACCCCAGGGGGGGAAACGAGCAGTACTTC.

For this clonotype: This may arise from a read error, as a much more abundant clone is one base away. The chain couples TRBV20-1 to TRBJ2-1; D is possibly TRBD2 (6 bases). The CDR3 totals 16 residues. Trimming removed 4 bases at V and 3 bases at J, with 19 bases between. Germline V gene lookup returns CDR1 DFQATT and CDR2 SNEGSKA (reference sequence). The CDR3: CSATQPGLLDYNEQFF. In DNA, the CDR3 is TGCAGTGCTACCCAACCGGGACTCCTAGACTACAATGAGCAGTTCTTC.

Of note for this clonotype: It may be a read error: a sequence one base away is much more abundant. The CDR3 nucleotides read TGTGCCAGCACCGGGACTAGCAATGAGCAGTACTTC. This encodes CASTGTSNEQYF. This rearrangement joins TRBV6-6 to TRBJ2-4; 9 bases fit TRBD2. Trimming removed 7 bases from V and 13 bases from J; junction bases left unmatched: 8. The CDR3 runs 12 residues. The V gene's germline CDR1 is MNHNY and CDR2 SVGAGI (reference sequence).

The V call is TRBV30, the J call TRBJ2-6; 8 nucleotides agree with TRBD1. The CDR3 contains 14 residues. The trim removed 5 bases at V and 2 bases at J, leaving 2 bases unmatched. CDR1 GTSNPN and CDR2 SVGIG come from the germline V gene (reference sequence). Here the CDR3 DNA reads TGTGCCTGGTCGGACAGGGCTGGGGCCAACGTCCTGACTTTC. Its protein is CAWSDRAGANVLTF.

This clonotype was detected many times. The chain is built from TRBV29-1 and TRBJ1-4; no clear D. Germline loops: CDR1 SQVTM, CDR2 ANQGSEA. Trimming pared 1 base from V and 0 bases from J, leaving 15 bases between. The CDR3 has 17 amino acids. CDR3 sequence: CSVEAFWAGPTNEKLFF. The DNA of the CDR3 is TGCAGCGTTGAAGCATTCTGGGCAGGCCCAACTAATGAAAAACTGTTTTTT.

This clonotype was seen only a few times. DNA for the CDR3: TGTGCCAGCAGTAGGGGGGAAAACTGGGGGAATGAAAAACTGTTTTTT. Translating gives CASSRGENWGNEKLFF. This chain uses TRBV6-5 with TRBJ1-4, with D possibly being TRBD1 (6 bases). The germline CDR1 and CDR2 sequences are MNHEY and SVGAGI. V dropped 5 bases and J dropped 5 bases, with 18 bases sitting between them. CDR3 size: 16 residues.

The chain combines TRBV2 with TRBJ1-5; D gene uncertain. CDR3 length equals 13 residues. Trimming shortened V by 4 bases and J by 6 bases, and 10 bases separated the two germline ends. Germline lookup yields CDR1 SNHLY and CDR2 FYNNEI. CDR3 DNA sequence: TGTGCCAGCAGTGGTGGGCCGGGTCAGCCCCAGCATTTT. It encodes CASSGGPGQPQHF.

The chain combines TRBV7-9 with TRBJ2-3; D unresolved. The CDR3 is 13 amino acids. V lost 2 bases to trimming and J lost 4 bases, with 7 bases between them. Germline V CDR1 and CDR2: SEHNR, FQNEAQ (reference sequence). CDR3 coding DNA: TGTGCCAGCAGCTTATACTCGTCAGATACGCAGTATTTT. It yields the protein CASSLYSSDTQYF.

This sequence joins TRBV2 and TRBJ2-1; 7 nucleotides agree with TRBD1. This CDR3 spans 14 amino acids. Germline CDR1 and CDR2: SNHLY and FYNNEI. Trimming cost V 6 bases and J 6 bases; bases outside gene matches: 8. The CDR3 nucleotides read TGTGCCAGCAGGAGGGGACAGATGAGCAATGAGCAGTTCTTC. Amino acids: CASRRGQMSNEQFF.

This clonotype was seen at least ten times. The gene calls are TRBV30 and TRBJ2-7; 7 nucleotides line up with TRBD1. The CDR3 runs to 14 residues. The germline V gene has CDR1 GTSNPN and CDR2 SVGIG (reference sequence). J lost 6 bases, V lost 5 bases, and 13 bases had no gene match. CDR3 in DNA: TGTGCCTGGGTATCTCCGGGACAGAACAGCGAGCAGTACTTC. Its protein product is CAWVSPGQNSEQYF.

The chain recombines TRBV6-4 with TRBJ2-1; D perhaps matches TRBD1 (6 bases). The germline V and J ends were trimmed by 5 bases and 4 bases, with 21 bases remaining between them. The length of the CDR3 is 17 residues. CDR1 and CDR2 (germline): MRHNA, SNTAGT. Written as DNA, the CDR3 is TGTGCCAGCAGTTACCTAGGACAGACGATAATTTACAATGAGCAGTTCTTC. Residues: CASSYLGQTIIYNEQFF.

This clonotype has a handful of counts. The chain combines TRBV20-1 with TRBJ1-5; D call uncertain. CDR3 size: 13 residues. V lost 3 bases to trimming and J lost 0 bases, with 6 bases between them. Per germline, CDR1 DFQATT and CDR2 SNEGSKA (reference sequence). CDR3: CSASTVSNQPQHF. The CDR3 DNA is TGCAGTGCTAGCACGGTTAGCAATCAGCCCCAGCATTTT.

There are many counts of this clonotype. The chain employs TRBV7-9 and TRBJ2-1; D is unclear. V was cut by 5 bases and J by 8 bases, with 10 bases left in between. From germline, CDR1 is SEHNR and CDR2 FQNEAQ (reference sequence). The CDR3 runs to 12 residues. CDR3 protein: CASSISTDEQFF. The CDR3 bases are TGTGCCAGCAGCATTAGTACCGATGAGCAGTTCTTC.

This clonotype showed up just once. One end of the junction does not line up with germline, which may come from a read error. This chain uses TRBV3-1 with TRBJ2-1; 8 nucleotides agree with TRBD2. The CDR3 contains 15 residues. Germline V gene lookup returns CDR1 LGHDT and CDR2 YNNKEL (reference sequence). The CDR3 DNA reads as TGTGCCAGCAGCCAGTTAGCGGGAACGTACATTGAGCAGTTCTTC. It encodes CASSQLAGTYIEQFF.